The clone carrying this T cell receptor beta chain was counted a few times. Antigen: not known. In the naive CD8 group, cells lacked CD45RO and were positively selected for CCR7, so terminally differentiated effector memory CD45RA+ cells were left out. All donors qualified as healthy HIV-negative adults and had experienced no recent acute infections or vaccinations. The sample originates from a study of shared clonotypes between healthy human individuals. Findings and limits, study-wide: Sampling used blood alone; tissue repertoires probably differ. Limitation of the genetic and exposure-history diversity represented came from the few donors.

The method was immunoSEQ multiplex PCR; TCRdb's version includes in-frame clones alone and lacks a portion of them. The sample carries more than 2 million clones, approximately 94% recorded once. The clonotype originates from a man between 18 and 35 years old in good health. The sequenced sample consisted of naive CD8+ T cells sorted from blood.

CDR3 DNA sequence: TGTGCCAGCAGCTTACATACAACTAATGAAAAACTGTTTTTT. Its protein is CASSLHTTNEKLFF. The V and J genes are TRBV5-4 and TRBJ1-4; D not resolved. V was clipped by 2 bases and J by 0 bases, with 5 bases between them. The CDR3 is 14 residues long. The germline V gene has CDR1 SGHNT and CDR2 YYREEE (reference sequence).